Presented here are 22 T cell receptor beta chains from one specimen sequenced in a study of cytomegalovirus exposure and HLA in healthy donors. This table comes from immunoSEQ multiplex PCR, and its TCRdb copy is limited to in-frame clones, with some not included. Among about 130,000 clones listed, almost 85% were seen once. Sequencing was done on a sample of PBMCs. The source of these receptors is a young man in good health and CMV-seropositive.

About this clone itself: Different DNA sequences within this sample yield the same CDR3. The chain combines TRBV5-1 with TRBJ1-1; unclear D gene. This CDR3 has 14 residues. The ends were cut back, 4 bases at V and 3 bases at J, with 13 bases in the middle. Germline-derived CDR1 and CDR2 are SGHRS and YFSETQ. The CDR3 region is CASSAAGGYTEAFF. CDR3 nucleotides: TGCGCCAGCAGCGCCGCCGGCGGATACACTGAAGCTTTCTTT.

The chain joins TRBV7-6 to TRBJ1-1; 7 bases agree with TRBD1. This CDR3 has 13 amino acids. Germline CDR1 and CDR2: SGHVS and FNYEAQ. With 3 bases clipped from V and 6 bases from J, the junction kept 4 bases outside the gene matches. CDR3 bases: TGTGCCAGCAGCTTGACAGGGAGTTCTGAAGCTTTCTTT. It is translated as CASSLTGSSEAFF.

CDR3 sequence (DNA): TGCGCCAGCAGCGGCGGGACAGGGAATTCACCCCTCCACTTT. Residues: CASSGGTGNSPLHF. The gene calls are TRBV10-1 and TRBJ1-6; 9 bases line up with TRBD1. CDR3 length: 14 residues. The V segment lost 6 bases and the J segment 7 bases; nucleotides outside the gene matches: 4. Germline CDR1 and CDR2: WNHNN and SYGVQD (reference sequence).

The genes are TRBV9 and TRBJ1-2; no reliable D call. V shed 0 bases and J shed 9 bases, with 6 bases lying between them. The CDR3 has 11 amino acids. From germline, CDR1 is SGDLS and CDR2 YYNGEE. CDR3 sequence reads: CASSVGESYTF. DNA of the CDR3: TGTGCCAGCAGCGTAGGAGAGAGCTACACCTTC.

The J gene is TRBJ2-2, the V gene TRBV9; D unclear. V lost 7 bases and J lost 6, with 10 bases in between. The CDR3 sequence is 12 residues long. CDR1 SGDLS and CDR2 YYNGEE come from the germline V gene. CDR3 sequence: CASSYYSGELFF. The CDR3 bases are TGTGCCAGCTCTTACTACTCCGGGGAGCTGTTTTTT.

The chain recombines TRBV28 with TRBJ2-1, with D maybe TRBD2 (6 bases). V was cut by 7 bases and J by 4 bases, with 11 bases left in between. Germline lookup yields CDR1 MDHEN and CDR2 SYDVKM. CDR3 length: 13 amino acids. The DNA for the CDR3 is TGTGCCAGCACGCCGGGACTGTACAATGAGCAGTTCTTC. Residues: CASTPGLYNEQFF.

The chain employs TRBV11-2 and TRBJ1-1; no clear D. Germline V gives CDR1 SGHAT, CDR2 FQNNGV. Trimming shortened V by 5 bases and J by 0 bases, and 7 bases separated the two germline ends. This CDR3 is built from 13 residues. CDR3 nucleotide sequence: TGTGCCAGCAGCGAGCACTTGAACACTGAAGCTTTCTTT. It encodes CASSEHLNTEAFF.

This clone appeared a single time. The chain joins TRBV29-1 to TRBJ2-1; TRBD2 matches 9 bases. V lost 7 bases, J lost 3 bases, and 4 bases stayed unmatched. The length of the CDR3 is 13 residues. Germline CDR1 SQVTM, CDR2 ANQGSEA. The CDR3 DNA sequence: TGCAGCGGCCGAGCGGGGGGCTACAATGAGCAGTTCTTC. This translates into CSGRAGGYNEQFF.

In its sample, this clone was seen a few times. The germline gene is not matched at one end of the junction; a read error may be the cause. V is TRBV6-5 and J is TRBJ1-2; D perhaps matches TRBD1 (6 bases). Germline V gives CDR1 MNHEY, CDR2 SVGAGI. This CDR3 spans 11 amino acids. The CDR3 reads CASSYSGTHHF. The CDR3 coding sequence is TGTGCCAGCAGTTACTCCGGGACACACCACTTC.

This rearrangement joins TRBV11-3 to TRBJ2-2; perhaps TRBD2 as D (6 bases). The germline V and J ends were trimmed by 5 bases and 4 bases, with 14 bases remaining between them. The germline gives CDR1 SGHNT, CDR2 YENEEA. This CDR3 has 15 amino acids. The DNA of the CDR3 is TGTGCCAGCAGCCTCGGGGAGGCGGGCACCGGGGAGCTGTTTTTT. It translates to CASSLGEAGTGELFF.

The CDR3 here is CASSSDRVDIQYF. In DNA, the CDR3 is TGTGCCAGCTCATCGGACAGGGTGGACATTCAGTACTTC. The chain is built from TRBV18 and TRBJ2-4; 8 positions agree with TRBD1. The CDR3 covers 13 residues. Germline V gives CDR1 KGHSH, CDR2 LQKENI. V lost 5 bases, J lost 8 bases, and 5 bases stayed unmatched.

The V and J genes are TRBV29-1 and TRBJ2-3; 10 bases are a match to TRBD1. V was clipped by 6 bases and J by 6 bases; unmatched bases: 12. Germline CDR1 and CDR2: SQVTM and ANQGSEA. The CDR3 sequence is 15 residues long. The chain's CDR3 is CSVTGGRGKVDTQYF. CDR3 DNA: TGCAGCGTGACAGGGGGCAGGGGTAAAGTTGATACGCAGTATTTT.

The chain has TRBV7-6 and TRBJ2-3; 8 bases align to TRBD1. The CDR3 extends over 16 amino acids. The junction had 6 bases not matched to a gene; V was cut back by 1 base and J by 3 bases. Germline values: CDR1 SGHVS, CDR2 FNYEAQ. CDR3 protein: CASSLVPWTGTDTQYF. The CDR3 nucleotides are TGTGCCAGCAGCTTAGTCCCCTGGACAGGGACAGATACGCAGTATTTT.

This sequence joins TRBV19 and TRBJ1-5, with D uncertain. The germline gives CDR1 LNHDA, CDR2 SQIVND (reference sequence). V lost 3 bases to trimming and J lost 3 bases, with 9 bases between them. The CDR3 loop spans 14 amino acids. The CDR3 DNA is TGTGCCAGTAGTATCTTCGGGGACAATCAGCCCCAGCATTTT. Translating gives CASSIFGDNQPQHF.

A note on this clone: Other DNA sequences of this sample code for an identical CDR3. CDR3 bases: TGCGCCAGCAGCTTGGCTCCAGGGAGGGGCACTGAAGCTTTCTTT. Protein product: CASSLAPGRGTEAFF. The chain has TRBV5-1 and TRBJ1-1, with D perhaps matching TRBD1 (5 bases). Deletions cut 0 bases from V and 4 bases from J, with 13 bases between. The CDR3 covers 15 residues. The V gene's germline CDR1 is SGHRS and CDR2 YFSETQ.

The chain has TRBV30 and TRBJ2-2; 8 bases line up with TRBD1. Germline V lookup: CDR1 GTSNPN, CDR2 SVGIG (reference sequence). Trimming removed 5 bases from V and 2 bases from J; junction bases left unmatched: 10. This CDR3 region has 16 residues. This chain's CDR3 is CAWRTLQGDNTGELFF. CDR3 nucleotide sequence: TGTGCCTGGCGTACATTACAGGGGGATAACACCGGGGAGCTGTTTTTT.

The CDR3 is CASSPGTGGYEQYF. Written as DNA, the CDR3 is TGTGCCAGCTCACCAGGGACAGGGGGCTACGAGCAGTACTTC. The chain has TRBV18 and TRBJ2-7, with 11 bases lining up with TRBD1. V was clipped by 2 bases and J by 3 bases; unmatched bases: 0. CDR3 length: 14 amino acids. Germline V gene lookup returns CDR1 KGHSH and CDR2 LQKENI.

The chain couples TRBV9 to TRBJ2-2; D is undetermined. Trimming pared 5 bases from V and 0 bases from J, leaving 8 bases between. The germline V gene has CDR1 SGDLS and CDR2 YYNGEE. This CDR3 spans 14 amino acids. CDR3: CASRKPTNTGELFF. CDR3 coding DNA: TGTGCCAGCAGAAAGCCGACGAACACCGGGGAGCTGTTTTTT.

The rearrangement links TRBV18 to TRBJ2-3; D is possibly TRBD1 (5 bases). Germline V gene sequence: CDR1 KGHSH, CDR2 LQKENI. The ends were cut back, 2 bases at V and 9 bases at J, with 21 bases in the middle. This CDR3 spans 16 amino acids. The CDR3 sequence: CASSPKGHGSSGTQYF. CDR3 nucleotide sequence: TGTGCCAGCTCACCAAAAGGACACGGCAGCAGTGGAACGCAGTATTTT. Full variable domain (outside the CDR3, taken from reference TRBV18 and TRBJ2-3): NAGVMQNPRHLVRRRGQEARLRCSPMKGHSHVYWYRQLPEEGLKFMVYLQKENIIDESGMPKERFSAEFPKEGPSILRIQQVVRGDSAAYFCASSPKGHGSSGTQYFGPGTRLTVL.

The J gene is TRBJ2-1, the V gene TRBV20-1; 7 nucleotides agree with TRBD2. The V gene's germline CDR1 is DFQATT and CDR2 SNEGSKA (reference sequence). The CDR3 extends over 11 amino acids. With 0 bases clipped from V and 14 bases from J, the junction kept 4 bases outside the gene matches. The CDR3, as DNA: TGCAGTGCTAGAGAGCGGGAGTCAGAGTTCTTC. It codes for CSARERESEFF.

On this clone: One junction end does not reproduce the germline sequence, and a read error may be involved. The rearrangement uses TRBV9 and TRBJ1-1, with D unresolved. CDR3 length: 12 residues. Germline CDR1 and CDR2: SGDLS and YYNGEE. The chain's CDR3 is CASSPSGSSPLF. The CDR3 nucleotides are TGTGCCAGCAGCCCCTCCGGGTCCAGTCCCCTTTTT.

The rearrangement links TRBV7-8 to TRBJ1-4; the D gene is possibly TRBD1 (6 bases). Trimming removed 5 bases from V and 7 bases from J, with 14 bases in between. The CDR3 consists of 14 residues. The V gene's germline CDR1 is SGHVS and CDR2 FQNEAQ. The CDR3 bases are TGTGCCAGCAGCCGCCTTACAGGGTTTGAAAAACTGTTTTTT. It is translated as CASSRLTGFEKLFF.